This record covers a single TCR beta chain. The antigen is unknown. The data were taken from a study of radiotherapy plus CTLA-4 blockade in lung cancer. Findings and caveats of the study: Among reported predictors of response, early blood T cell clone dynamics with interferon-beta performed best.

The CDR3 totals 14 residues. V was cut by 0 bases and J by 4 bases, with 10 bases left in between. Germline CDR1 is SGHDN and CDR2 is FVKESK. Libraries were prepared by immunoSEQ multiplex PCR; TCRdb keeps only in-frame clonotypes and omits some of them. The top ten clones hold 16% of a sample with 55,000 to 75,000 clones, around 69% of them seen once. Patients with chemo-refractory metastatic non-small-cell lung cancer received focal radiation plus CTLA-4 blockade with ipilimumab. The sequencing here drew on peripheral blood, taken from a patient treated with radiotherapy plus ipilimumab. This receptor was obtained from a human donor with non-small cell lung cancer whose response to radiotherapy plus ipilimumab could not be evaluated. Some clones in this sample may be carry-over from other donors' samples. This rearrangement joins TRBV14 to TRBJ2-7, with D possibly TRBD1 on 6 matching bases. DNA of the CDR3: TGTGCCAGCAGCCAAGACCCCAGGGGTTACGAGCAGTACTTC. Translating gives CASSQDPRGYEQYF. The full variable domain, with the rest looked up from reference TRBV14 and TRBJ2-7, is EAGVTQFPSHSVIEKGQTVTLRCDPISGHDNLYWYRRVMGKEIKFLLHFVKESKQDESGMPNNRFLAERTGGTYSTLKVQPAELEDSGVYFCASSQDPRGYEQYFGPGTRLTVT.